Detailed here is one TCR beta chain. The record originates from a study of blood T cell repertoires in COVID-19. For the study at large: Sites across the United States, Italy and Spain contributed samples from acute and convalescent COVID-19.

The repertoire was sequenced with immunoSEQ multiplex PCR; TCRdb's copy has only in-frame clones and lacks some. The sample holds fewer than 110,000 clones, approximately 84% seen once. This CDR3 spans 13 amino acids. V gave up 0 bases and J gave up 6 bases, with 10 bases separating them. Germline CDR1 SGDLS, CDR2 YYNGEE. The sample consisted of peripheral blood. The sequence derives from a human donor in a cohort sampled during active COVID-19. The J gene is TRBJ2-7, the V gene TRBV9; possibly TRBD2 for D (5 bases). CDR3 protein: CASSVAGSVEQYF. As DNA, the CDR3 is TGTGCCAGCAGCGTAGCGGGGTCAGTCGAGCAGTACTTC.